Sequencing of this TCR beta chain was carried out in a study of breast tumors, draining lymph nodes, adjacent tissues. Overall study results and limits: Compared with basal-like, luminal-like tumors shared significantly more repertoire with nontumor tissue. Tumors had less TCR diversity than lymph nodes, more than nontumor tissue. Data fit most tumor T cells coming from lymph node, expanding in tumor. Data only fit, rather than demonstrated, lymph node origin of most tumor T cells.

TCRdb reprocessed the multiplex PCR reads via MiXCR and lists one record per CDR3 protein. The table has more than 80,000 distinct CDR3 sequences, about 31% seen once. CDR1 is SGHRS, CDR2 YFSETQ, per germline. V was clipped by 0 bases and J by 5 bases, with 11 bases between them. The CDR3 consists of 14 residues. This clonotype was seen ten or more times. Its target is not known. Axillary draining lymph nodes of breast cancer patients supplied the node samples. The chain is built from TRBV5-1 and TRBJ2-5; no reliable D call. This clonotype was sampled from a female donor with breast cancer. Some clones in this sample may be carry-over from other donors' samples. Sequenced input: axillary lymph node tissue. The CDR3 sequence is CASSLGGRDETQYF. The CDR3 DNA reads TGCGCCAGCAGCTTGGGGGGTAGAGATGAGACCCAGTACTTC.